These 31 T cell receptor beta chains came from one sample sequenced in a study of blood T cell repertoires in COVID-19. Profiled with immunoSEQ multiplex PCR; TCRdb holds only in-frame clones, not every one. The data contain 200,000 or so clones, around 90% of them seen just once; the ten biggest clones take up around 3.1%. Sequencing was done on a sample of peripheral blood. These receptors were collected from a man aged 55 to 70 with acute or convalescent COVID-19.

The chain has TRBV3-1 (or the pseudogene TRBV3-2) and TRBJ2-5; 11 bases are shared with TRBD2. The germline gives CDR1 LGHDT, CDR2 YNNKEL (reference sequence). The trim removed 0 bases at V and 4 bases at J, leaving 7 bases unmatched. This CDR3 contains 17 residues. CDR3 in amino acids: CASSQDRLAGGSETQYF. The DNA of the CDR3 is TGTGCCAGCAGCCAAGATCGGCTAGCGGGGGGTTCAGAGACCCAGTACTTC.

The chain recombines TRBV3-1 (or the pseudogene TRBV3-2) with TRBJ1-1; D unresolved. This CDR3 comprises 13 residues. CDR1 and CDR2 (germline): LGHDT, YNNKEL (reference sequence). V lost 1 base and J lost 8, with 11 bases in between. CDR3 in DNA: TGTGCCAGCAGCCAAGGTTTCTTCGGGGAAGCTTTCTTT. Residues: CASSQGFFGEAFF.

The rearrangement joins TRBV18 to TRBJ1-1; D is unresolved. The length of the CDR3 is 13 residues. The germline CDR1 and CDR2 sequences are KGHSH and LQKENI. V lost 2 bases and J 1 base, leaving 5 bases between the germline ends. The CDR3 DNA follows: TGTGCCAGCTCACCAACAGCGAACACTGAAGCTTTCTTT. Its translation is CASSPTANTEAFF. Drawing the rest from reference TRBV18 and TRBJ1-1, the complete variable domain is NAGVMQNPRHLVRRRGQEARLRCSPMKGHSHVYWYRQLPEEGLKFMVYLQKENIIDESGMPKERFSAEFPKEGPSILRIQQVVRGDSAAYFCASSPTANTEAFFGQGTRLTVV.

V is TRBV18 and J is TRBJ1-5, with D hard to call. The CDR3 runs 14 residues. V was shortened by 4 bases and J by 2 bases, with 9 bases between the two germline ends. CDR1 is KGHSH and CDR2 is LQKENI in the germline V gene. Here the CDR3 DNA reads TGTGCCAGCTCACTGGAGCGGGGCAATCAGCCCCAGCATTTT. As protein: CASSLERGNQPQHF.

CDR3 coding DNA: TGTGCCACTAGACCCGACGGGGGAAGGGGAACTGAAGCTTTCTTT. This translates into CATRPDGGRGTEAFF. V is TRBV15 and J is TRBJ1-1, with D perhaps matching TRBD1 (5 bases). The germline CDR1 and CDR2 sequences are LNHNV and YYDKDF (reference sequence). The CDR3 is 15 residues long. Trimming removed 9 bases from V and 5 bases from J, with 22 bases in between.

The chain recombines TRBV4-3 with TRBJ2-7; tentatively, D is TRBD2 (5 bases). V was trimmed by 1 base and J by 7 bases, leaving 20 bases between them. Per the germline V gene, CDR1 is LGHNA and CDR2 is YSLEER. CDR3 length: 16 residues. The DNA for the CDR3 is TGCGCCAGCAGCCAAGCCCTCCATGATGGAGGTCGGGAGCAGTACTTC. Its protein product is CASSQALHDGGREQYF.

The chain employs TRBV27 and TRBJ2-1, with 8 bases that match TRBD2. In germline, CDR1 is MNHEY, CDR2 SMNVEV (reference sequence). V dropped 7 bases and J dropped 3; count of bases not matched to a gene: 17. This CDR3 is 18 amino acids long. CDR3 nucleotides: TGTGCCAGCACCCCCGGGAGGCCTAGCGGGTTTGGCTACAATGAGCAGTTCTTC. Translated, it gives CASTPGRPSGFGYNEQFF.

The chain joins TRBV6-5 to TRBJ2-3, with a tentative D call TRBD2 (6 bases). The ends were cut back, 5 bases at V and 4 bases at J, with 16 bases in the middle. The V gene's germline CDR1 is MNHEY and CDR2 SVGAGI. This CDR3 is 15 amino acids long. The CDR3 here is CASSRGLFSADTQYF. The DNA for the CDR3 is TGTGCCAGCAGTCGGGGACTCTTCAGCGCAGATACGCAGTATTTT.

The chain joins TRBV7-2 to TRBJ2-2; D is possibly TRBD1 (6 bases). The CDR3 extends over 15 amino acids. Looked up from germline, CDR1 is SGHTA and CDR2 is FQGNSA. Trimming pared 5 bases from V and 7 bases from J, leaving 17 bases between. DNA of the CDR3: TGTGCCAGCAGCCGGCTGGACAGTCGAGGCGGGGAGCTGTTTTTT. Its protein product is CASSRLDSRGGELFF.

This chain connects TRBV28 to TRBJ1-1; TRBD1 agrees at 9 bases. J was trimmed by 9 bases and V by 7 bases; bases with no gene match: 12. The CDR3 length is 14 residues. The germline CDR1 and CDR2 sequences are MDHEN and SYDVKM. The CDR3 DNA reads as TGTGCCAGCACCTTGTCAACTTACAGGGGGCAAGCTTTCTTT. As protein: CASTLSTYRGQAFF.

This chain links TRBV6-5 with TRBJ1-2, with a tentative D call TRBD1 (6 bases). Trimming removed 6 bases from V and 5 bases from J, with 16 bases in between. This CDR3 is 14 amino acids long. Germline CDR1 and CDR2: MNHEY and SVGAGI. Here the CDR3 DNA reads TGTGCCAGCAGCTCCGTGGACAGCCAATATGGCTACACCTTC. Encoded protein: CASSSVDSQYGYTF.

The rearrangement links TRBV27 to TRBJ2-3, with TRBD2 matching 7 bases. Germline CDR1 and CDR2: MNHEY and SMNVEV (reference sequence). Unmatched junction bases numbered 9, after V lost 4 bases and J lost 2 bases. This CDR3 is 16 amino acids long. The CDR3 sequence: CASSSPASGFTDTQYF. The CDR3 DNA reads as TGTGCCAGCAGTTCCCCCGCTAGCGGCTTCACAGATACGCAGTATTTT.

CDR3 loop: CASSISRFYEQYF. CDR3 nucleotides: TGTGCCAGCAGTATCAGCAGGTTCTACGAGCAGTACTTC. The chain combines TRBV27 with TRBJ2-7, with D uncertain. CDR3 length equals 13 residues. V lost 5 bases and J lost 3, with 11 bases in between. Germline V gene sequence: CDR1 MNHEY, CDR2 SMNVEV (reference sequence).

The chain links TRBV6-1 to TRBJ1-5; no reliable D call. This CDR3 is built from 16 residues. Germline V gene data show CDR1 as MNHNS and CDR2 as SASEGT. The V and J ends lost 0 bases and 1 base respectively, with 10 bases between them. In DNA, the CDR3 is TGTGCCAGCAGTGAAGCCGGGGTTGCGAGCAATCAGCCCCAGCATTTT. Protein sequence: CASSEAGVASNQPQHF.

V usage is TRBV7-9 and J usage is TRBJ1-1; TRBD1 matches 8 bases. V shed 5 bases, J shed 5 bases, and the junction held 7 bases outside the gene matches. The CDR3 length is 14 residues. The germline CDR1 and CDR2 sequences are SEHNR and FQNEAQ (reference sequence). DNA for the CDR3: TGTGCCAGCAGCCCCGTACAGGGGGGGACTGAAGCTTTCTTT. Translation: CASSPVQGGTEAFF.

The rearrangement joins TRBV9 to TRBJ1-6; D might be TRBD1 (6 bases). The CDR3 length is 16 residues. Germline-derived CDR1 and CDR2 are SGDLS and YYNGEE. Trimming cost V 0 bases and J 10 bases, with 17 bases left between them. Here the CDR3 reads CASSVDPTGLGSPLHF. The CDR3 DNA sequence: TGTGCCAGCAGCGTAGACCCCACAGGGCTCGGGTCACCCCTCCACTTT.

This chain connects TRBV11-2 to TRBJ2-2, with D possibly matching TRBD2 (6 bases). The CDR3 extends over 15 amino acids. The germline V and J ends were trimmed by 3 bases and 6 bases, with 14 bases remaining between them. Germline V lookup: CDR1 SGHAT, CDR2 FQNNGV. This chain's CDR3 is CASSLVIGGAGELFF. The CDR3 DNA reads TGTGCCAGCAGCTTGGTTATTGGAGGGGCCGGGGAGCTGTTTTTT.

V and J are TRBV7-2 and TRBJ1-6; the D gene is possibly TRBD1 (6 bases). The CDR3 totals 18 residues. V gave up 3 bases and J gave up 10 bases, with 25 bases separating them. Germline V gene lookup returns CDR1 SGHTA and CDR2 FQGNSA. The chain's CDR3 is CASSFWGGAASSGSPLHF. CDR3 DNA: TGTGCCAGCAGCTTCTGGGGGGGGGCCGCCTCTTCGGGGTCACCCCTCCACTTT.

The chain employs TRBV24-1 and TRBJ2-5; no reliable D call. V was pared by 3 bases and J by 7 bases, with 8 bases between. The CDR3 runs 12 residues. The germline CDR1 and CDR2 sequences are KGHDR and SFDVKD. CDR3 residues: CATSDVTGTQYF. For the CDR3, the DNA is TGTGCCACCAGTGATGTAACGGGGACCCAGTACTTC.

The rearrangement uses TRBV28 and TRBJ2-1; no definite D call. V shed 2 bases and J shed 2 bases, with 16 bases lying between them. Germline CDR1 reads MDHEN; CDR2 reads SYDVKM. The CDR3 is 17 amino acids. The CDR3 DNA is TGTGCCAGCAGTTTAACCCACCGATTAAAGCCCTACAATGAGCAGTTCTTC. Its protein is CASSLTHRLKPYNEQFF.

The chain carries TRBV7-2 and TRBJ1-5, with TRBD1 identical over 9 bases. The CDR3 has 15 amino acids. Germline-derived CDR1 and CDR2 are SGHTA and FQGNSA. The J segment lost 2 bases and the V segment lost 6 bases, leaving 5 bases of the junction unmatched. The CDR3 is CASRLGQGGNQPQHF. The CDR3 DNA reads TGTGCCAGCAGACTGGGACAGGGCGGCAATCAGCCCCAGCATTTT.

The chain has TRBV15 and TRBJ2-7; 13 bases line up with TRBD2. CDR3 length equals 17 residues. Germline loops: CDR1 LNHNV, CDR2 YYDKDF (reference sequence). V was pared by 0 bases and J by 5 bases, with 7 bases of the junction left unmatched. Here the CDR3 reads CATSRDRLAGGSHEQYF. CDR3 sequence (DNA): TGTGCCACCAGCAGAGACCGACTAGCGGGGGGATCCCACGAGCAGTACTTC.

The CDR3 is CASSSSSGGPYNEQFF. Here the CDR3 DNA reads TGTGCCAGCAGTTCTTCTAGCGGGGGCCCCTACAATGAGCAGTTCTTC. This chain connects TRBV27 to TRBJ2-1; TRBD2 matches 10 bases. The CDR3 covers 16 residues. Germline V gives CDR1 MNHEY, CDR2 SMNVEV (reference sequence). V trimming: 4 bases; J trimming: 2 bases; junction bases outside the gene matches: 5.

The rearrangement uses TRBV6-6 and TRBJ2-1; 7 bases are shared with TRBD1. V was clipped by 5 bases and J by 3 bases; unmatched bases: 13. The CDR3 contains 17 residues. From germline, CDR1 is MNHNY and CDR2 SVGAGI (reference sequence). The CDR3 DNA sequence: TGTGCCAGCAGTCGTGGAGCAGGGGGATCTATCTACAATGAGCAGTTCTTC. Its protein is CASSRGAGGSIYNEQFF.

The CDR3 loop reads CASSDGTGRGYTF. CDR3 in DNA: TGTGCCAGCAGTGATGGGACAGGGAGAGGCTACACCTTC. The rearrangement uses TRBV25-1 and TRBJ1-2; 9 nucleotides align to TRBD1. V gave up 3 bases and J gave up 8 bases; unmatched junction bases: 4. CDR3 length: 13 amino acids. Per germline, CDR1 MGHDK and CDR2 SYGVNS.

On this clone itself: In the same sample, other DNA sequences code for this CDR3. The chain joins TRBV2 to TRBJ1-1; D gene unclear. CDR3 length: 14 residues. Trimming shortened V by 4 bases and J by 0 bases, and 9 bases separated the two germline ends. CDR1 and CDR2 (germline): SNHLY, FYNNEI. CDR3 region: CASSGGGLNTEAFF. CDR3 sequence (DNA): TGTGCCAGCAGTGGGGGAGGGTTGAACACTGAAGCTTTCTTT.

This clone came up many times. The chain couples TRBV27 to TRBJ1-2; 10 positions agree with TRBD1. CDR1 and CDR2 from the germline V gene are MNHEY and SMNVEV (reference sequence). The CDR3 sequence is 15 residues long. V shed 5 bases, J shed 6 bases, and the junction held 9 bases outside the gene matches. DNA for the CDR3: TGTGCCAGCAGTGCAACGGGACAGGGGCGGAATGGCTACACCTTC. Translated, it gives CASSATGQGRNGYTF.

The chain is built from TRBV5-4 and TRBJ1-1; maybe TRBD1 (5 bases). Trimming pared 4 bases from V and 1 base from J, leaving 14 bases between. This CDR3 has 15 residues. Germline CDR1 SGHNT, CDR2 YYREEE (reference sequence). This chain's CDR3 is CASSPPGGGNTEAFF. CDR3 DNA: TGTGCCAGCAGCCCGCCCGGGGGAGGGAACACTGAAGCTTTCTTT.

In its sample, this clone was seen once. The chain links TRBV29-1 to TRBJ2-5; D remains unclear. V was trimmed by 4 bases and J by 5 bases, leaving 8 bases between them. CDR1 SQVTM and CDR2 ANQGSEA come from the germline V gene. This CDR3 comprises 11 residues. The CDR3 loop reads CSVGGAETQYF. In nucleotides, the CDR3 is TGCAGCGTTGGAGGTGCTGAGACCCAGTACTTC.

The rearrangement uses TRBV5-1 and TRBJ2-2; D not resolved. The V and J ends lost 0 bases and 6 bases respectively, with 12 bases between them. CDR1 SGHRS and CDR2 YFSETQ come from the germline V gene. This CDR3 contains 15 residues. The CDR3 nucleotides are TGCGCCAGCAGCTTGGACCCGTCGGCGGCCGGGGAGCTGTTTTTT. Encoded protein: CASSLDPSAAGELFF.

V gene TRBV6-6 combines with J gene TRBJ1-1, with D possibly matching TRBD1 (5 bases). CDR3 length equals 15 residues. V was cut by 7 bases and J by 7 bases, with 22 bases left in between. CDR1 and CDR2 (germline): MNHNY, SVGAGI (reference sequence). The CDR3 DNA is TGTGCCAGCACCCCGGGGACTCGGTTCGCCGATGAAGCTTTCTTT. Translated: CASTPGTRFADEAFF.